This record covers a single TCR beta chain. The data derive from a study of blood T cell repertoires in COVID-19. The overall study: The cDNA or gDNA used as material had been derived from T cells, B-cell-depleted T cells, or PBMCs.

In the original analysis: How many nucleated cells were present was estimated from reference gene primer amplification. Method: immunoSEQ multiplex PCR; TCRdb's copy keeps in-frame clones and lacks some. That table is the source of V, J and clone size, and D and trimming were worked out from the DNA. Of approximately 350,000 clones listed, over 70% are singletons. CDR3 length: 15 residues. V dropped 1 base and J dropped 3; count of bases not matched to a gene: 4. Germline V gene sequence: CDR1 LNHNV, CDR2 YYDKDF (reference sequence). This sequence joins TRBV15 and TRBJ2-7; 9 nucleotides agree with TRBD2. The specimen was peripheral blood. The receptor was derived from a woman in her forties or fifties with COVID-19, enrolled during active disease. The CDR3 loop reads CATSRGTSEFYEQYF. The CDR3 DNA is TGTGCCACCAGCAGAGGGACTAGCGAATTCTACGAGCAGTACTTC.